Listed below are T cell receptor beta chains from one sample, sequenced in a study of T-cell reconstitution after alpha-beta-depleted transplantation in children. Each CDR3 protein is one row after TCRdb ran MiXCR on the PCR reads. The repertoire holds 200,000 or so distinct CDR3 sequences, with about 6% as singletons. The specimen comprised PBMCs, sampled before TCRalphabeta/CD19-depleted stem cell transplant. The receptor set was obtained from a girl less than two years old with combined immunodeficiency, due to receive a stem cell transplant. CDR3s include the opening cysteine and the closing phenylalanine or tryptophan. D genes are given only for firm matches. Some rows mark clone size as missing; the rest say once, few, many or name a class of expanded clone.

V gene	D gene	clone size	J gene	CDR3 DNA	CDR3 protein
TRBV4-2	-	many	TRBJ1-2	TGTGCCAGCAGCTTTTCCGGCGGGAGTGGCTACACCTTC	CASSFSGGSGYTF
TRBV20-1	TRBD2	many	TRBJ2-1	TGCAGTGCTAGAGGACTAGCGGGAGTGGATGAGCAGTTCTTC	CSARGLAGVDEQFF
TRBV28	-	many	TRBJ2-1	TGTGCCAGCAGGGCGGGACTGTTATACAATGAGCAGTTCTTC	CASRAGLLYNEQFF
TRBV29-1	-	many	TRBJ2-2	TGCAGCGCCACAGGCGGCGGGGAGCTGTTTTTT	CSATGGGELFF
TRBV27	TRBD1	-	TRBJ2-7	TGTGCCAGCAGGCGACAGGGGGAGACCTACGAGCAGTACTTC	CASRRQGETYEQYF
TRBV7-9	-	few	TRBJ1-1	TGTGCCAGCAGGTTAGGGGTTAACACTGAAGCTTTCTTT	CASRLGVNTEAFF
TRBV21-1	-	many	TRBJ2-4	TGTGCCAGCAGCAAACAAGGACCCCAGAGGGCCAAAAACATTCAGTACTTC	CASSKQGPQRAKNIQYF
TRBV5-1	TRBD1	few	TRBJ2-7	TGCGCCAGCAGCTTGGTGGACAGGGGTTCCCCCGAGCAGTACTTC	CASSLVDRGSPEQYF
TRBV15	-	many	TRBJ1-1	TGTGCCACCAGCAGACCCACCGGATTGAACACTGAAGCTTTCTTT	CATSRPTGLNTEAFF
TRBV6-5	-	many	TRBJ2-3	TGTGCCAGCAGTTACCCTACTCTTCGGTCAGATACGCAGTATTTT	CASSYPTLRSDTQYF
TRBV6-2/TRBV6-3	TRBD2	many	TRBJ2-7	TGTGCCAGCAGTTACCGCCGGGAGGTTAAAGAGCAGTACTTC	CASSYRREVKEQYF
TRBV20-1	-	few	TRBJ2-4	TGCAGTGCTCCCCTCAGCGTTACCATTCAGTACTTC	CSAPLSVTIQYF
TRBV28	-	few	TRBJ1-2	TGTGCCAGCAGTTTTTTCAGGGGAGGGTATGGCTACACCTTC	CASSFFRGGYGYTF
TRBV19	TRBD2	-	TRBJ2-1	TGTGCCAGTAGTATACTATCGGGGACTAGCGGACCCGAGCAGTTCTTC	CASSILSGTSGPEQFF
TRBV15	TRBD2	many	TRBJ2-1	TGTGCCACCAGCAGAGATCCCATATATAGCGGGTCCTACAATGAGCAGTTCTTC	CATSRDPIYSGSYNEQFF